This T cell receptor (beta chain) comes out of a study of blood T cell repertoires in COVID-19. In the study overall: Specimens from acute and convalescent COVID-19 originated in the United States, Italy and Spain. T cells, B-cell-depleted T cells, or PBMCs supplied cDNA or gDNA.

The V and J ends lost 4 bases and 7 bases respectively, with 11 bases between them. Germline V gene lookup returns CDR1 LNHNV and CDR2 YYDKDF (reference sequence). The CDR3 is made up of 14 amino acids. The authors' processing: Quantification of nucleated cells was approximated via reference gene primer amplification. The method was immunoSEQ multiplex PCR; TCRdb's version includes in-frame clones alone and lacks a portion of them. V and J calls plus clone size are reproduced from that table; the DNA served to infer D and trimming. The sample carries about 15,000 clones, 87% recorded once. This clone has a single count.

The receptor comes from a human donor with active COVID-19. The donor label of this sample is uncertain. The rearrangement uses TRBV15 and TRBJ1-6, with D perhaps TRBD1 (6 bases). The sequenced sample consisted of peripheral blood. In DNA, the CDR3 is TGTGCCACCAGCACCAGACAGGCCAATTCACCCCTCCACTTT. Translation: CATSTRQANSPLHF.